The sequence of this TCR beta chain was determined in a study of T cells in Graves' hyperthyroidism and ophthalmopathy (dated 2019 in TCRdb). As for the study more broadly: Peripheral blood was sampled at the time of initial diagnosis, prior to any treatment. To identify TCR V-J signatures that set the groups apart, the researchers used a discovery cohort of about a hundred patients, made up of 40 to 45 with Graves' ophthalmopathy and about 60 with stable Graves' hyperthyroidism. Whether ophthalmopathy could be predicted prospectively was tested in an independent validation cohort made up of 18 to 20 hyperthyroidism patients plus 17 patients who later progressed to ophthalmopathy. The approximately 98 discovery patients were randomly divided into training and test sets at a 7:3 ratio. The study also compared thyroid tissue and blood T-cell repertoires from roughly six Graves' hyperthyroidism patients. After sampling, hyperthyroidism patients received methimazole starting at 30 mg daily, and ophthalmopathy patients received high-dose intravenous methylprednisolone. The paper describes TCR Vbeta CDR3 sequencing of 140 or so peripheral blood samples, made up of 43 ophthalmopathy patients, some 76 hyperthyroidism patients and 17 progressor patients.

This clonotype was recorded at least ten times. There is no known antigen for this receptor. No much larger clonotype is one base removed from it; base qualities were not supplied. TCR beta CDR3 regions were amplified from RNA transcripts. A first-round RT-PCR of the TCR CDR3 used the HTBI primer set with the Qiagen OneStep RT-PCR kit. Libraries were constructed in a second round of multiplex PCR, after which size selection and purification were carried out. The libraries were sequenced on an Illumina HiSeq2000 using paired-end 100 bp reads. Per the source publication's procedure: SOAPnuke was used to process the raw data, removing reads that contained adapters or uncalled bases, had a mean Phred below 15, or lacked an exact match to the constant primer or identifier. COPE v1.2.5 was used to merge the high-quality paired reads, and each unique nucleotide sequence was defined as a clonotype. MiTCR v1.1 was used to align the clonotypes against IMGT TRBV, TRBD and TRBJ reference segments. The analysis was restricted to V-J combinations with a frequency above 0.0001, which together covered over 99% of the repertoires. The TCS score was defined as F50 (clonal expansion) divided by E x V (chaos), with BLOSUM62-based TCRdist calculated between CDR3 peptides within each V-J. Welch's t-statistics and random forest reduced 500 to 650 V-J features to fewer than 15, which were used in a naive Bayes classifier (R e1071). Thyroid-blood repertoire similarity was quantified with the Morisita-Horn index. The public sequencing data were trimmed at Q25 with fastp and processed into clonotypes with MiXCR by TCRdb, which kept only in-frame beta chains. Rows with a matching CDR3 protein are joined into one entry that keeps the most common DNA and genes. These V and J calls are TCRdb output, not the study's own analysis. Within this sample are about 760,000 distinct CDR3 sequences, with approximately 40% of them counted one time only. Of the sample, around 30% is held by the ten largest clones.

The paper's findings and limits, for the study overall: In cross-validation, a model built on a 13 V-J signature told ophthalmopathy apart from stable hyperthyroidism with under 90% sensitivity and roughly 81% specificity, and in testing the same model reached 80%/75%. During validation, the model predicted progression to ophthalmopathy a median of approximately 6 months ahead of onset, with more than 60% sensitivity and 72.22% specificity. Most expanded thyroid clonotypes (frequency above 0.001) were also detected in blood, suggesting blood repertoires may reflect thyroid immune responses. No statistical method was used to set the sample size in advance, and investigators knew the group allocation.

Cut back by 10 bases and 3 bases, the V and J ends lie 15 bases apart. From a lookup of the germline V gene, CDR1 and CDR2 are ENHRY and SYGVKD. The CDR3, from cysteine to phenylalanine, totals 14 residues. The kept DNA is CDR3 alone, 42 bases in frame from the first base. A patient counted as having stable Graves' hyperthyroidism if no progression to ophthalmopathy occurred over 18 months of follow-up. Hyperthyroidism patients were aged 18 to 65 years and newly diagnosed, with disease duration of less than 2 months. The study excluded patients with uncontrolled infections, other autoimmune diseases, pregnancy or lactation. Diagnoses relied on clinical symptoms, serum thyroxine and TRAb, thyroid ultrasound and orbital computed tomography. PBMCs were separated from roughly 9.3 ml of fresh peripheral blood using Ficoll-Paque density gradient centrifugation. Total RNA was extracted using Trizol reagent, and RNA quality was assessed on an Agilent 2100 Bioanalyzer.

The sample taken for sequencing was blood. The receptor was isolated from a woman in her 40s with Graves' hyperthyroidism. This chain joins TRBV10-3 to TRBJ1-4, with the identity of the D gene unclear. CDR3 region: CATTATGPNEKLFF. The DNA reads TGTGCCACTACCGCCACTGGACCTAATGAAAAACTGTTTTTT.